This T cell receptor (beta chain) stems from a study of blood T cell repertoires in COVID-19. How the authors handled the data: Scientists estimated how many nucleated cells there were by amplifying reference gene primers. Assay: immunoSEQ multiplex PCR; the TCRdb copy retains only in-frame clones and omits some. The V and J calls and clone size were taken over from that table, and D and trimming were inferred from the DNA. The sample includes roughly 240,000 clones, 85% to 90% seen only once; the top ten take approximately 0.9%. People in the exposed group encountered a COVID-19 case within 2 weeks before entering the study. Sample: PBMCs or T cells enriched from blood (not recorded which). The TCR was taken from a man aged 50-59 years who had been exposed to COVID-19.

CDR3 coding DNA: TGTGCCACCCTAAACAGGCCGGGGGGTAGGCCTTTTAGCACAGATACGCAGTATTTT. Protein product: CATLNRPGGRPFSTDTQYF. This chain links TRBV24-1 with TRBJ2-3, with 7 bases that match TRBD2. CDR3 length equals 19 residues. Germline V lookup: CDR1 KGHDR, CDR2 SFDVKD. J lost 0 bases, V lost 9 bases, and 20 bases had no gene match.